This T cell receptor (beta chain) was identified during a study of Ad26.COV2.S vaccination and SARS-CoV-2 variants. Overall study context: Intramuscular Ad26.COV2.S at 5x10^10 or 1x10^11 viral particles. Study-wide results and limits: Higher spike-specific TCR breadth was found in vaccine recipients than in placebo recipients.

Clones were sequenced by immunoSEQ multiplex PCR, and TCRdb holds only the in-frame ones, with some missing. The data contain 350,000 to 450,000 clones, about nine tenths of them singletons. Concerning this clone: Its antigen is not identified.

This CDR3 has 14 amino acids. Germline CDR1 is LGHDT and CDR2 is YNNKEL (reference sequence). The V and J ends lost 1 base and 4 bases respectively, with 9 bases between them. Treatment given: some 20 received Ad26.COV2.S at low or high dose, single or two shots; 5 received placebo; per-sample allocation not given. Each sample was drawn 63 days after the first injection (of vaccine or placebo). An adult donor aged 18-55 years was enrolled in Boston. The vaccine antigen was prefusion-stabilized Wuhan SARS-CoV-2 spike. Here the sequenced sample was peripheral blood, taken in a trial of Ad26.COV2.S vaccine versus placebo. The chain links TRBV3-1 (or the pseudogene TRBV3-2) to TRBJ2-3; D is unresolved. The TCR originated in a person aged 18-60 years who received the Ad26.COV2.S COVID-19 vaccine or a placebo. The CDR3 nucleotides read TGTGCCAGCAGCCAAGGACCGGCGCCAGATACGCAGTATTTT. It translates to CASSQGPAPDTQYF.